Described below is a single T cell receptor (beta chain) sequence and its context. This entry comes from a study of blood T cell repertoires in COVID-19. Turning to the study itself: Both acute and convalescent COVID-19 samples were obtained from the United States, Italy and Spain. T cells, B-cell-depleted T cells, or PBMCs provided the cDNA or gDNA that served as material.

Per the original methods: Amplifying reference gene primers gave estimates of nucleated cell counts. Clones were sequenced by immunoSEQ multiplex PCR, and TCRdb holds only the in-frame ones, with some missing. V and J calls and clone size are as listed in that table; D and trimming were resolved from the DNA. The table shows 50,000 to 75,000 clones, with more than 85% occurring only once. The sequence was collected from a man older than 75 in a cohort sampled during active COVID-19. Sequencing input: peripheral blood.

CDR3 residues: CASSVQGAYEQYF. The CDR3 DNA sequence: TGTGCCAGCAGTGTCCAGGGGGCCTACGAGCAGTACTTC. The chain uses TRBV25-1 and TRBJ2-7; TRBD1 agrees at 7 bases. The CDR3 sequence is 13 residues long. The trim removed 4 bases at V and 2 bases at J, leaving 2 bases unmatched. The V gene's germline CDR1 is MGHDK and CDR2 SYGVNS.